This section outlines one TCR beta chain sequence together with its context. CDR3 length: 16 residues. From germline, CDR1 is SGHRS and CDR2 YFSETQ. After removal of 2 bases from V and 1 base from J, the junction contained 8 bases not matched to a gene. TCRdb reanalysed the RT-PCR reads using MiXCR and keeps one entry per CDR3 protein. The table has fewer than 800,000 distinct CDR3 sequences, 14% seen once; the top ten hold 3.6%. What was sequenced was memory CD4+ T cells from blood. This sequence was found in a female donor in good health, serving as a healthy control. V usage is TRBV5-1 and J usage is TRBJ1-1; 7 nucleotides align to TRBD1. The CDR3 DNA reads TGCGCCAGCAGCTTACCTACAGGGGCCGAGAACACTGAAGCTTTCTTT. Its translation is CASSLPTGAENTEAFF.